This is a list of T cell receptor beta chains from one sample in a study of long-term antiretroviral therapy in people with HIV. TCRdb's copy holds only in-frame clones and misses some; the assay was immunoSEQ multiplex PCR. Of roughly 28,000 clones listed, 90% to 95% are singletons. This specimen was unsorted PBMCs, taken 6 to 6.5 years after starting antiretroviral therapy. The origin of the receptors is a man aged 30-40 years with HIV. Each CDR3 is given with its conserved first and last residue. The order of the fields is J gene, V gene, clone size, D gene, CDR3 protein, CDR3 DNA. The D gene is left open where the match is weak. Clone size appears in some rows only: once, few, many, or a class for an expanded clone.

TRBJ2-2,TRBV4-2,.,TRBD1,CASSRGTADIFTGELFF,TGTGCCAGCAGCCGTGGGACAGCGGACATTTTCACCGGGGAGCTGTTTTTT
TRBJ2-3,TRBV10-3,.,.,CASSYDPTITDTQYF,TGTGCCAGCAGTTATGACCCGACTATCACAGATACGCAGTATTTT
TRBJ1-1,TRBV6-6,.,.,CASSVTWQGTEAFF,TGTGCCAGCAGTGTCACGTGGCAGGGCACTGAAGCTTTCTTT
TRBJ2-7,TRBV4-2,.,.,CASSQGQDSSYEQYF,TGTGCCAGCAGCCAAGGACAGGACAGCTCCTACGAGCAGTACTTC
TRBJ2-1,TRBV4-3,once,TRBD2,CASSLGLAGAPEQFF,TGCGCCAGCAGCCTGGGACTAGCGGGGGCACCTGAGCAGTTCTTC
TRBJ2-4,TRBV7-9,.,TRBD2,CASSFRLAGGENIQYF,TGTGCCAGCAGCTTTAGACTAGCGGGAGGGGAAAACATTCAGTACTTC
TRBJ1-2,TRBV30,.,.,CAWSEGGLFQGYTF,TGTGCCTGGAGTGAGGGGGGGTTGTTTCAGGGCTACACCTTC
TRBJ1-2,TRBV9,.,TRBD1,CASSEGTGRGYGYTF,TGTGCCAGCAGCGAAGGGACAGGGAGGGGGTATGGCTACACCTTC
TRBJ2-3,TRBV2,.,TRBD2,CASSEPSGGTDTQYF,TGTGCCAGCAGTGAGCCTAGCGGGGGCACAGATACGCAGTATTTT
TRBJ2-1,TRBV4-3,medium-sized,TRBD2,CASSQDGSGKLGEQFF,TGCGCCAGCAGCCAGGACGGGAGCGGGAAATTAGGTGAGCAGTTCTTC
TRBJ2-2,TRBV4-2,.,.,CASSQVPGAVAGELFF,TGTGCCAGCAGCCAAGTTCCCGGGGCCGTGGCCGGGGAGCTGTTTTTT